This T cell receptor (beta chain) was profiled in a study of T-cell memory formation after mild COVID-19. For the study at large: Most TCR clusters belonged to a single donor.

Notes on this clonotype: Antigen specificity is unknown.

Study-level results: The main location of contracting CD4+ clones was CM and EM, and that of contracting CD8+ clones was EMRA. Second-wave clones that peaked on day 37 lacked confirmed SARS-CoV-2 specificity.

The authors produced TCR alpha and TCR beta cDNA libraries with sample barcodes and UMIs by 5'RACE using constant-segment primers. Each CDR3 protein is one row after TCRdb ran MiXCR on the 5' RACE reads. The sample has under 550,000 distinct CDR3 sequences; roughly 18% are singletons. This TCR derives from a young man who had mild COVID-19 (a few samples of this study predate the infection). Cell type and time point are not known. Sequencing was done on a sample of PBMCs or a T cell subset sorted from them (not recorded which).

CDR3 DNA: TGCAGTGCTAGATCTTTGGAGGGAGCAGATACGCAGTATTTT. As protein: CSARSLEGADTQYF. V is TRBV20-1 and J is TRBJ2-3, with a possible D match to TRBD2 (6 bases). The CDR3 sequence is 14 residues long. The V end was cut by 2 bases, the J end by 4 bases, with 13 bases between. The germline V gene encodes CDR1 DFQATT and CDR2 SNEGSKA (reference sequence).